These 22 T cell receptor beta chains share one sample of origin, sequenced in a study of T cells in localized non-small cell lung cancer. Produced via immunoSEQ multiplex PCR; TCRdb's table is partial and in-frame only. The sample contains about 19,000 clones, roughly 80% of which appear only once. This sample comprised peripheral blood, obtained before any cancer treatment. These receptors came from a man aged 35-75 years with stage I lung adenocarcinoma.

The chain links TRBV7-9 to TRBJ2-2; the D gene is possibly TRBD2 (6 bases). Trimming took 8 bases from V and 3 from J, leaving 10 bases between them. The CDR3 has 13 residues. Germline-derived CDR1 and CDR2 are SEHNR and FQNEAQ (reference sequence). For the CDR3, the DNA is TGTGCCAGCCCTTTAGCGGACACCGGGGAGCTGTTTTTT. Protein product: CASPLADTGELFF.

The V call is TRBV25-1, the J call TRBJ2-5, with D maybe TRBD1 (5 bases). Looked up from germline, CDR1 is MGHDK and CDR2 is SYGVNS. The CDR3 covers 12 residues. Trimming removed 7 bases at V and 5 bases at J, with 11 bases between. The CDR3 sequence is CASTPQGETQYF. The CDR3 DNA reads TGTGCCAGCACCCCTCAGGGTGAGACCCAGTACTTC.

The chain combines TRBV7-9 with TRBJ2-3, with D possibly being TRBD1 (5 bases). CDR3 length: 15 amino acids. The germline V and J ends were trimmed by 5 bases and 8 bases, with 20 bases remaining between them. Per the germline V gene, CDR1 is SEHNR and CDR2 is FQNEAQ (reference sequence). The CDR3 coding sequence is TGTGCCAGCAGCCCCCGGACAACCGCGGCCTTTACGCAGTATTTT. Encoded protein: CASSPRTTAAFTQYF.

V usage is TRBV5-4 and J usage is TRBJ1-1; D uncertain. The CDR3 has 14 residues. In germline, CDR1 is SGHNT, CDR2 YYREEE (reference sequence). V was pared by 0 bases and J by 0 bases, with 6 bases between. The CDR3 region is CASSLDPMNTEAFF. In DNA form, the CDR3 reads TGTGCCAGCAGCTTGGATCCCATGAACACTGAAGCTTTCTTT.

This clone appeared once. The rearrangement joins TRBV4-3 to TRBJ2-1; 7 bases fit TRBD2. Germline V lookup: CDR1 LGHNA, CDR2 YSLEER. The V and J ends lost 1 base and 7 bases, in that order; junction bases with no gene match: 16. The CDR3 has 18 residues. The CDR3 nucleotides read TGCGCCAGCAGCCAAGTAATTGGTGGGAGGGAATCTTGGAATGAGCAGTTCTTC. This codes for CASSQVIGGRESWNEQFF.

By share, this clone ranks as medium-sized. V usage is TRBV2 and J usage is TRBJ2-7, with TRBD2 as a possible D gene (5 bases). CDR1 and CDR2 (germline): SNHLY, FYNNEI. The CDR3 runs to 11 residues. V was shortened by 8 bases and J by 5 bases, with 10 bases between the two germline ends. The CDR3 region has the DNA TGTGCCAGCTCGGTGCGGGACGAGCAGTACTTC. Encoded protein: CASSVRDEQYF.

The chain carries TRBV18 and TRBJ1-4; D is unclear. CDR3 length equals 14 residues. Germline values: CDR1 KGHSH, CDR2 LQKENI. V was pared by 2 bases and J by 8 bases, with 12 bases between. CDR3 sequence reads: CASSPAGLEEKLFF. Here the CDR3 DNA reads TGTGCCAGCTCACCAGCCGGTTTAGAGGAAAAACTGTTTTTT.

This clone occurred once. The chain combines TRBV19 with TRBJ2-3, with 8 bases fitting TRBD1. CDR1 and CDR2 (germline): LNHDA, SQIVND (reference sequence). The CDR3 loop spans 14 amino acids. V lost 1 base and J lost 3; bases outside the gene matches: 0. CDR3 sequence reads: CASSIGTGTDTQYF. CDR3 nucleotide sequence: TGTGCCAGTAGTATAGGGACAGGGACAGATACGCAGTATTTT.

This clone was counted a few times. The chain employs TRBV4-1 and TRBJ2-1; 8 bases align to TRBD2. The CDR3 length is 16 residues. The V and J ends lost 0 bases and 6 bases, in that order; junction bases with no gene match: 7. Germline V gene lookup returns CDR1 MGHRA and CDR2 YSYEKL. CDR3 loop: CASSQDSGRAINEQFF. DNA of the CDR3: TGCGCCAGCAGCCAAGATTCCGGGAGGGCCATCAATGAGCAGTTCTTC.

This rearrangement joins TRBV7-3 to TRBJ2-1, with no clear D. CDR1 is SGHTA and CDR2 is FQGTGA in the germline V gene. V lost 5 bases, J lost 3 bases, and 8 bases lay in between. The CDR3 is 13 amino acids. CDR3 region: CASSTSSYNEQFF. DNA for the CDR3: TGTGCCAGCAGCACCTCTAGCTACAATGAGCAGTTCTTC.

The chain links TRBV27 to TRBJ2-1; 9 positions match TRBD2. Germline V gene data show CDR1 as MNHEY and CDR2 as SMNVEV (reference sequence). V dropped 2 bases and J dropped 6; count of bases not matched to a gene: 2. The length of the CDR3 is 14 residues. CDR3 coding DNA: TGTGCCAGCAGTTTAAATAGCGGGGGCAATGAGCAGTTCTTC. Translating it yields CASSLNSGGNEQFF.

This clone was counted a single time. The chain carries TRBV6-5 and TRBJ2-7; D may be TRBD1 (6 bases). Germline values: CDR1 MNHEY, CDR2 SVGAGI. This CDR3 has 13 amino acids. Trimming pared 5 bases from V and 7 bases from J, leaving 15 bases between. CDR3 sequence reads: CASSEQGKGEQYF. CDR3 coding DNA: TGTGCCAGCAGTGAACAGGGAAAGGGAGAGCAGTACTTC.

The chain couples TRBV27 to TRBJ2-7, with D unresolved. In germline, CDR1 is MNHEY, CDR2 SMNVEV (reference sequence). This CDR3 contains 14 residues. V lost 4 bases to trimming and J lost 3 bases, with 13 bases between them. CDR3 loop: CASSSRNAIYEQYF. The CDR3 nucleotides are TGTGCCAGCAGTTCAAGGAATGCCATCTACGAGCAGTACTTC.

The CDR3: CASSFQGAPSYEQYF. In DNA, the CDR3 is TGTGCCAGCAGTTTTCAAGGAGCCCCATCCTACGAGCAGTACTTC. The chain joins TRBV5-4 to TRBJ2-7; D gene uncertain. Germline V gives CDR1 SGHNT, CDR2 YYREEE (reference sequence). The length of the CDR3 is 15 residues. V was clipped by 5 bases and J by 1 base, with 16 bases between them.

The chain is built from TRBV18 and TRBJ1-5; no firm D call. Germline CDR1 reads KGHSH; CDR2 reads LQKENI. With 3 bases removed from V and 1 base from J, the gap between germline ends came to 16 bases. The CDR3 length is 17 residues. The CDR3 nucleotides are TGTGCCAGCTCACCGCAATCAGGACGGCAGAGCAATCAGCCCCAGCATTTT. Protein sequence: CASSPQSGRQSNQPQHF.

The chain employs TRBV7-9 and TRBJ2-5; TRBD2 matches 10 bases. Per the germline V gene, CDR1 is SEHNR and CDR2 is FQNEAQ (reference sequence). This CDR3 spans 13 amino acids. The junction had 8 bases not matched to a gene; V was cut back by 11 bases and J by 5 bases. The CDR3 nucleotides read TGTGCCGGGTCTAGCGGGAGCAGGGAGACCCAGTACTTC. This translates into CAGSSGSRETQYF.

The rearrangement joins TRBV28 to TRBJ2-7, with TRBD1 identical over 9 bases. The germline V gene has CDR1 MDHEN and CDR2 SYDVKM. CDR3 length: 16 amino acids. Germline trimming cut 6 bases from V and 2 bases from J; bases unmatched to any gene: 11. The CDR3 nucleotides are TGTGCCAGCAGCCCGCTTCCCGGGACAGGGACCTACGAGCAGTACTTC. It encodes CASSPLPGTGTYEQYF.

The chain combines TRBV11-1 with TRBJ2-3; TRBD1 matches at 9 bases. With V trimmed by 5 bases and J by 5 bases, 14 bases remained unmatched. The CDR3 runs to 17 residues. Germline CDR1 is SGHAT and CDR2 is FQDESV (reference sequence). CDR3 loop: CASSRQPTGGVVDTQYF. The DNA for the CDR3 is TGTGCCAGCAGCCGACAGCCGACAGGGGGTGTAGTAGATACGCAGTATTTT.

This clone has a handful of counts. The CDR3 DNA is TGTGCCAGCAGCTTAGAAGAGGGTTCCTACGAGCAGTACTTC. Its protein is CASSLEEGSYEQYF. V is TRBV7-6 and J is TRBJ2-7, with D perhaps TRBD2 (5 bases). Trimming removed 1 base at V and 1 base at J, with 8 bases between. The CDR3 spans 14 residues. CDR1 and CDR2 from the germline V gene are SGHVS and FNYEAQ.

For the CDR3, the DNA is TGTGCCAGTCAGAGGGCATATGGGGAGACCCAGTACTTC. It translates to CASQRAYGETQYF. The J gene is TRBJ2-5, the V gene TRBV7-9; D possibly corresponds to TRBD2 (5 bases). The CDR3 is made up of 13 amino acids. V lost 9 bases and J lost 5, with 16 bases in between. Germline CDR1 is SEHNR and CDR2 is FQNEAQ (reference sequence).

The chain combines TRBV19 with TRBJ2-6, with D unclear. The germline gives CDR1 LNHDA, CDR2 SQIVND (reference sequence). The V gene lost 3 bases and the J gene lost 4 bases, with 7 bases spanning the gap. The CDR3 spans 14 residues. The CDR3 bases are TGTGCCAGTAGTATCCAGGACGGGGCCAACGTCCTGACTTTC. Residues: CASSIQDGANVLTF. Full variable domain (outside the CDR3, taken from reference TRBV19 and TRBJ2-6): DGGITQSPKYLFRKEGQNVTLSCEQNLNHDAMYWYRQDPGQGLRLIYYSQIVNDFQKGDIAEGYSVSREKKESFPLTVTSAQKNPTAFYLCASSIQDGANVLTFGAGSRLTVL.

This chain joins TRBV7-2 and TRBJ2-3; D may be TRBD1 (5 bases). The CDR3 consists of 15 residues. The germline gives CDR1 SGHTA, CDR2 FQGNSA. Between the trimmed V and J ends, which lost 5 bases and 0 bases, there was a span of 12 bases. The chain's CDR3 is CASSRRVTSTDTQYF. Here the CDR3 DNA reads TGTGCCAGCAGCCGCAGGGTCACTAGCACAGATACGCAGTATTTT.